The 19 T cell receptor beta chains below come from one sample, sequenced in a study of patients and donors after allogeneic stem cell transplantation. TCRdb processed the RT-PCR reads anew with MiXCR; each CDR3 protein has one entry. This table holds roughly 230,000 distinct CDR3 sequences, roughly an eighth found once. Material: blood, either unsorted or a sorted T cell fraction (not recorded which). The source is a human donor who was either an allogeneic HSCT recipient or a stem cell or donor lymphocyte infusion donor (not recorded which). It is not recorded whose cells these are; they may come from a transplant donor.

In this sample, this clonotype turned up a few times. V is TRBV4-2 and J is TRBJ2-3, with D tentatively TRBD2 (6 bases). The ends were cut back, 5 bases at V and 4 bases at J, with 16 bases in the middle. This CDR3 spans 15 amino acids. Looked up from germline, CDR1 is LGHNA and CDR2 is YNFKEQ. The CDR3 nucleotides read TGTGCCAGCAGCGCCAGGCTCGGGGGTGCAGATACGCAGTATTTT. It encodes CASSARLGGADTQYF.

Remarks on this clonotype: A single base separates this from a much larger clone, so it may be a read error. The J gene is TRBJ2-1, the V gene TRBV12-3 or TRBV12-4; D is ambiguous. The CDR3 covers 11 residues. V dropped 6 bases and J dropped 4 bases, with 4 bases sitting between them. This CDR3 is CASSAYNEQFF. CDR3 DNA sequence: TGTGCCAGCAGCGCATACAATGAGCAGTTCTTC.

This clonotype was found a few times. V gene TRBV2 combines with J gene TRBJ2-5; 7 bases agree with TRBD2. In germline, CDR1 is SNHLY, CDR2 FYNNEI. The CDR3 is made up of 15 amino acids. With V trimmed by 3 bases and J by 4 bases, 8 bases remained unmatched. The CDR3 bases are TGTGCCAGCAGTGACGGAGGGAGGGCCCCAGAGACCCAGTACTTC. This gives the protein CASSDGGRAPETQYF.

The genes are TRBV4-1 and TRBJ1-3; D not resolved. The V end lost 4 bases, the J end lost 0 bases, and 10 bases lay between the germline ends. The CDR3 contains 15 residues. Per germline, CDR1 MGHRA and CDR2 YSYEKL. The CDR3 here is CASSPMSPSGNTIYF. CDR3 DNA: TGCGCCAGCAGCCCCATGAGTCCCTCTGGAAACACCATATATTTT.

This clonotype was observed at least ten times. One junction end does not reproduce the germline sequence, and a read error may be involved. The rearrangement uses TRBV7-2 and TRBJ1-5, with a possible D match to TRBD1 (6 bases). The CDR3 length is 14 residues. From germline, CDR1 is SGHTA and CDR2 FQGNSA. CDR3 in DNA: TGTGCCAGCAGCCCGGGGGGGGGCAATCGGCCCCAGCATTTT. Translating it yields CASSPGGGNRPQHF.

The gene calls are TRBV7-2 and TRBJ2-3; 11 bases line up with TRBD2. Unmatched junction bases numbered 4, after V lost 5 bases and J lost 6 bases. The CDR3 runs to 14 residues. From germline, CDR1 is SGHTA and CDR2 FQGNSA. For the CDR3, the DNA is TGTGCCAGCAGCCGTAGCGGGAGGGGGGATACGCAGTATTTT. Encoded protein: CASSRSGRGDTQYF. The variable domain in full, completed from reference TRBV7-2 and TRBJ2-3, reads GAGVSQSPSNKVTEKGKDVELRCDPISGHTALYWYRQSLGQGLEFLIYFQGNSAPDKSGLPSDRFSAERTGGSVSTLTIQRTQQEDSAVYLCASSRSGRGDTQYFGPGTRLTVL.

The chain is built from TRBV4-2 and TRBJ2-3; TRBD2 aligns across 9 bases. The V gene end was trimmed by 0 bases and the J gene end by 1 base; junction bases not matched to a gene: 11. The CDR3 has 19 amino acids. Germline V gene lookup returns CDR1 LGHNA and CDR2 YNFKEQ. The CDR3: CASSQDTPASGVGTDTQYF. CDR3 coding DNA: TGTGCCAGCAGCCAAGATACGCCGGCTAGCGGGGTAGGCACAGATACGCAGTATTTT.

This clonotype was detected a few times. This sequence joins TRBV3-1 and TRBJ2-5; 7 bases line up with TRBD2. The germline V gene encodes CDR1 LGHDT and CDR2 YNNKEL (reference sequence). The CDR3 is 14 residues long. Germline trimming cut 3 bases from V and 3 bases from J; bases unmatched to any gene: 4. The CDR3 DNA sequence: TGTGCCAGCAGCCATTCGAGCGGGGAAGAGACCCAGTACTTC. Translated, it gives CASSHSSGEETQYF.

This clonotype was recorded many times. The chain employs TRBV12-3 or TRBV12-4 and TRBJ1-5; no clear D. V lost 1 base, J lost 7 bases, and 11 bases lay in between. The CDR3 is 14 residues long. As DNA, the CDR3 is TGTGCCAGCAGTTTAGGTGGGTGGCGACAGCCCCAGCATTTT. Protein: CASSLGGWRQPQHF.

J is TRBJ2-2 and V is TRBV29-1, with 8 bases that match TRBD1. J gave up 6 bases and V 7 bases, and 7 bases lay outside the gene matches. This CDR3 is built from 13 residues. Per the germline V gene, CDR1 is SQVTM and CDR2 is ANQGSEA. CDR3 bases: TGCAGCGGGGGCCAGGGGGCTGCCGGGGAGCTGTTTTTT. This codes for CSGGQGAAGELFF.

In this sample, this clonotype turned up a few times. The chain links TRBV29-1 to TRBJ1-1; TRBD1 might be the D (6 bases). This CDR3 has 14 residues. CDR1 is SQVTM and CDR2 is ANQGSEA in the germline V gene. V shed 6 bases and J shed 0 bases, with 14 bases lying between them. Here the CDR3 reads CSVQQGFMNTEAFF. As DNA, the CDR3 is TGCAGCGTCCAGCAGGGGTTCATGAACACTGAAGCTTTCTTT.

V gene TRBV20-1 combines with J gene TRBJ1-1; D perhaps matches TRBD1 (5 bases). The CDR3 contains 13 residues. Germline lookup yields CDR1 DFQATT and CDR2 SNEGSKA (reference sequence). The CDR3 loop is CLPYGTGGTEAFF. CDR3 coding DNA: TGCCTGCCATACGGGACGGGGGGCACTGAAGCTTTCTTT.

In this sample, this clonotype is medium-sized. The chain couples TRBV2 to TRBJ1-4; D is uncertain. Trimming removed 6 bases at V and 6 bases at J, with 11 bases between. Germline V gene sequence: CDR1 SNHLY, CDR2 FYNNEI. This CDR3 is built from 13 residues. The CDR3 protein is CASRVNNDEKLFF. CDR3 bases: TGTGCCAGCAGGGTGAACAACGATGAAAAACTGTTTTTT.

In its sample, this clonotype was seen a few times. The CDR3 coding sequence is TGTGCCACCCTCAGGGACTTGATAGACTATGGCTACACCTTC. Protein product: CATLRDLIDYGYTF. The chain has TRBV6-2 or TRBV6-3 and TRBJ1-2; the D gene is possibly TRBD1 (5 bases). CDR1 and CDR2 (germline): MNHEY, SVGEGT. V dropped 10 bases and J dropped 3 bases, with 18 bases sitting between them. The CDR3 is made up of 14 amino acids.

This clonotype was counted a few times. The CDR3 protein is CSAIRDRGTADTQYF. The DNA of the CDR3 is TGCAGTGCTATTCGGGACAGGGGGACAGCAGATACGCAGTATTTT. The chain recombines TRBV20-1 with TRBJ2-3; 11 nucleotides align to TRBD1. Germline V gene data show CDR1 as DFQATT and CDR2 as SNEGSKA (reference sequence). J was trimmed by 4 bases and V by 4 bases; bases with no gene match: 7. The CDR3 runs to 15 residues.

This clonotype was counted ten times or more. The rearrangement uses TRBV5-1 and TRBJ2-3, with 14 bases aligning to TRBD2. Germline V CDR1 and CDR2: SGHRS, YFSETQ. Germline trimming cut 0 bases from V and 4 bases from J; bases unmatched to any gene: 1. The CDR3 spans 16 residues. CDR3 nucleotide sequence: TGCGCCAGCAGCTTGGGGGGACTAGCGGGGGCAGATACGCAGTATTTT. Translating it yields CASSLGGLAGADTQYF.

This chain joins TRBV3-1 and TRBJ2-3, with 8 bases identical to TRBD2. Trimming cost V 0 bases and J 7 bases; bases outside gene matches: 6. CDR1 is LGHDT, CDR2 YNNKEL, per germline (reference sequence). The CDR3 contains 15 residues. The CDR3 DNA is TGTGCCAGCAGCCAAGATCGACTAGCGACGAATACGCAGTATTTT. Protein product: CASSQDRLATNTQYF.

This clonotype came up many times. V gene TRBV5-1 combines with J gene TRBJ1-4; possible D gene TRBD1, 6 bases. The V gene's germline CDR1 is SGHRS and CDR2 YFSETQ. The CDR3 is 15 amino acids. V lost 5 bases, J lost 2 bases, and 13 bases lay in between. CDR3 region: CASRIMGGTNEKLFF. CDR3 bases: TGCGCCAGCAGGATAATGGGGGGCACTAATGAAAAACTGTTTTTT.

A few counts support this clonotype. V is TRBV6-4 and J is TRBJ1-1, with D possibly matching TRBD1 (5 bases). Trimming shortened V by 6 bases and J by 1 base, and 9 bases separated the two germline ends. This CDR3 spans 13 amino acids. Germline lookup yields CDR1 MRHNA and CDR2 SNTAGT. The CDR3 coding sequence is TGTGCCAGCAGGGAGGGGAAGAACACTGAAGCTTTCTTT. It translates to CASREGKNTEAFF.